Each of the 27 T cell receptor beta chains below was sequenced from the same sample in a study of T cell responses to AZD1222 COVID-19 vaccine. TCRdb's table, derived via immunoSEQ multiplex PCR, lists solely in-frame clones and lacks some. The sample holds about 120,000 clones, about 87% seen once. Sequenced here: peripheral blood, sampled on day 0 of AZD1222 vaccination. The receptors here all came from an adult in good health.

J is TRBJ2-2 and V is TRBV5-1; D is unresolved. The CDR3 consists of 14 residues. Trimming took 4 bases from V and 3 from J, leaving 10 bases between them. CDR1 is SGHRS, CDR2 YFSETQ, per germline. The DNA of the CDR3 is TGCGCCAGCAGCCAGCGACACGACACCGGGGAGCTGTTTTTT. Translating it yields CASSQRHDTGELFF.

CDR3 sequence: CASSLGGPADTQYF. The CDR3 nucleotides are TGTGCCAGCAGCTTAGGGGGCCCAGCAGATACGCAGTATTTT. This sequence joins TRBV7-8 and TRBJ2-3, with D tentatively TRBD1 (5 bases). Trimming cost V 1 base and J 4 bases, with 9 bases left between them. Per germline, CDR1 SGHVS and CDR2 FQNEAQ. CDR3 length: 14 amino acids.

The rearrangement uses TRBV5-6 and TRBJ2-1; a possible D gene is TRBD2 (5 bases). From germline, CDR1 is SGHDT and CDR2 YYEEEE. CDR3 size: 13 residues. The V and J ends lost 4 bases and 9 bases respectively, with 14 bases between them. CDR3 in DNA: TGTGCCAGCAGCCTGAGTCGCAGCGGTGAGCAGTTCTTC. This translates into CASSLSRSGEQFF. Drawing the rest from reference TRBV5-6 and TRBJ2-1, the complete variable domain is DAGVTQSPTHLIKTRGQQVTLRCSPKSGHDTVSWYQQALGQGPQFIFQYYEEEERQRGNFPDRFSGHQFPNYSSELNVNALLLGDSALYLCASSLSRSGEQFFGPGTRLTVL.

J is TRBJ2-7 and V is TRBV19; 8 nucleotides match TRBD1. The V gene's germline CDR1 is LNHDA and CDR2 SQIVND (reference sequence). This CDR3 has 14 amino acids. V lost 7 bases to trimming and J lost 2 bases; unmatched junction nucleotides: 7. CDR3 in amino acids: CASTPPRGPYEQYF. CDR3 coding DNA: TGTGCCAGTACCCCCCCCAGGGGGCCCTACGAGCAGTACTTC.

To note about this clone: Germline and junction disagree at one end, which may indicate a read error. The chain combines TRBV18 with TRBJ1-1, with 7 positions matching TRBD1. The CDR3 spans 13 residues. Germline loops: CDR1 KGHSH, CDR2 LQKENI. In nucleotides, the CDR3 is TGTGCCAGCTCACCAAACAGGGGCAATGCGCTACTCTTT. Translated: CASSPNRGNALLF.

A single count supports this clone. The V and J genes are TRBV4-1 and TRBJ2-7; TRBD2 matches 8 bases. J gave up 2 bases and V 3 bases, and 6 bases lay outside the gene matches. The length of the CDR3 is 15 residues. The germline gives CDR1 MGHRA, CDR2 YSYEKL. CDR3 loop: CASSQTSDRTYEQYF. CDR3 DNA sequence: TGCGCCAGCAGCCAGACTAGCGACAGAACCTACGAGCAGTACTTC.

The V gene is TRBV7-9, the J gene TRBJ2-7; 11 bases are shared with TRBD2. Trimming took 5 bases from V and 0 from J; bases not matched to a gene: 12. Germline V gives CDR1 SEHNR, CDR2 FQNEAQ (reference sequence). There are 18 residues in the CDR3. The CDR3 coding sequence is TGTGCCAGCAGCACCTTAGCGGGAGGGCCGAGTCGCTCCTACGAGCAGTACTTC. Protein product: CASSTLAGGPSRSYEQYF.

The CDR3 region is CASSQERSGGWYEQYF. CDR3 DNA sequence: TGCGCCAGCAGCCAAGAACGGTCGGGGGGGTGGTACGAGCAGTACTTC. The chain carries TRBV4-1 and TRBJ2-7; 8 bases line up with TRBD2. This CDR3 has 16 residues. Germline CDR1 is MGHRA and CDR2 is YSYEKL. Trimming removed 0 bases from V and 4 bases from J; junction bases left unmatched: 8.

This clone has only a few counts. The V and J genes are TRBV2 and TRBJ1-2; the D gene is possibly TRBD1 (6 bases). CDR1 is SNHLY and CDR2 is FYNNEI in the germline V gene. This CDR3 has 14 residues. Trimming took 6 bases from V and 2 from J, leaving 13 bases between them. CDR3 nucleotide sequence: TGTGCCAGCAGCATAGTTGGGACAAACTATGGCTACACCTTC. Protein sequence: CASSIVGTNYGYTF.

The genes are TRBV6-5 and TRBJ1-1; the D is unclear. V was trimmed by 5 bases and J by 7 bases, leaving 11 bases between them. The CDR3 is 12 residues long. Germline CDR1 MNHEY, CDR2 SVGAGI. The CDR3 here is CASSPPGIEAFF. CDR3 DNA: TGTGCCAGCAGTCCCCCGGGTATTGAAGCTTTCTTT.

This clone was counted a single time. The chain combines TRBV4-1 with TRBJ1-2; D uncertain. Germline V gene data show CDR1 as MGHRA and CDR2 as YSYEKL. Trimming removed 1 base from V and 7 bases from J, with 16 bases in between. CDR3 length: 15 residues. The CDR3 DNA reads TGCGCCAGCAGCCAAGCCAATTCGGTGTGGCCTGGCTACACCTTC. It yields the protein CASSQANSVWPGYTF.

V usage is TRBV7-6 and J usage is TRBJ2-2; D is ambiguous. Trimming took off 1 base at V and 0 bases at J, with 9 bases between the two ends. The CDR3 totals 16 residues. Germline-derived CDR1 and CDR2 are SGHVS and FNYEAQ. The CDR3 region is CASSLVVGANTGELFF. Written as DNA, the CDR3 is TGTGCCAGCAGCTTAGTAGTCGGAGCGAACACCGGGGAGCTGTTTTTT.

The chain carries TRBV6-5 and TRBJ1-2; the match to TRBD1 covers 8 bases. The V gene's germline CDR1 is MNHEY and CDR2 SVGAGI. The CDR3 extends over 13 amino acids. J gave up 8 bases and V 5 bases, and 7 bases lay outside the gene matches. The CDR3 spells CASSRDRNPGYTF. As DNA, the CDR3 is TGTGCCAGCAGTCGGGACAGGAACCCCGGCTACACCTTC.

There are a few counts of this clone. The chain recombines TRBV9 with TRBJ1-2; D remains ambiguous. Germline CDR1 SGDLS, CDR2 YYNGEE. Between the trimmed V and J ends, which lost 0 bases and 4 bases, there was a span of 4 bases. The CDR3 extends over 12 amino acids. The CDR3 DNA is TGTGCCAGCAGCGTAGACACCTATGGCTACACCTTC. Protein product: CASSVDTYGYTF.

The CDR3 reads CLGDPTISGNTIYF. The CDR3 nucleotides are TGTTTGGGGGATCCGACGATCTCTGGAAACACCATATATTTT. The J gene is TRBJ1-3, the V gene TRBV6-5; D might be TRBD1 (5 bases). This CDR3 is 14 amino acids long. Germline CDR1 reads MNHEY; CDR2 reads SVGAGI.

In its sample, this clone was seen once. The chain recombines TRBV2 with TRBJ1-2; no firm D call. Germline CDR1 reads SNHLY; CDR2 reads FYNNEI. This CDR3 region has 11 residues. With 4 bases removed from V and 3 bases from J, the gap between germline ends came to 3 bases. As DNA, the CDR3 is TGTGCCAGCAGTGCGTACTATGGCTACACCTTC. Translation: CASSAYYGYTF.

The chain recombines TRBV6-5 with TRBJ1-2, with 7 bases identical to TRBD1. This CDR3 spans 14 amino acids. Germline V lookup: CDR1 MNHEY, CDR2 SVGAGI. Losses at the gene ends were 7 bases for V and 8 bases for J; bases not matched to a gene: 13. CDR3 loop: CASTWDRIFGGYTF. The CDR3 bases are TGTGCCAGCACTTGGGACAGAATTTTTGGAGGCTACACCTTC.

The chain combines TRBV3-1 (or the pseudogene TRBV3-2) with TRBJ1-1; unclear D gene. CDR1 and CDR2 (germline): LGHDT, YNNKEL (reference sequence). The length of the CDR3 is 14 residues. V was trimmed by 2 bases and J by 0 bases, leaving 7 bases between them. In nucleotides, the CDR3 is TGTGCCAGCAGCCAACGAGGGTTGAACACTGAAGCTTTCTTT. Protein sequence: CASSQRGLNTEAFF.

This rearrangement joins TRBV12-5 to TRBJ2-1; 7 bases match TRBD1. From germline, CDR1 is LGHNT and CDR2 FRNRAP. The CDR3 runs to 13 residues. The junction had 8 bases not matched to a gene; V was cut back by 7 bases and J by 8 bases. The CDR3 DNA sequence: TGTGCTAGTGCCGCAGACAGGGCCGATGAGCAGTTCTTC. This encodes CASAADRADEQFF.

The rearrangement links TRBV6-5 to TRBJ1-1; perhaps TRBD1 as D (5 bases). CDR1 and CDR2 from the germline V gene are MNHEY and SVGAGI. The CDR3 loop spans 16 amino acids. The V gene lost 1 base and the J gene lost 1 base, with 13 bases spanning the gap. The CDR3 here is CASSYYSDTWNTEAFF. The DNA of the CDR3 is TGTGCCAGCAGTTACTACTCGGACACATGGAACACTGAAGCTTTCTTT.

This clone turned up a few times. The CDR3 protein is CASSLRVLDYGYTF. CDR3 in DNA: TGTGCCAGCAGCTTAAGGGTCCTGGACTATGGCTACACCTTC. The rearrangement joins TRBV7-9 to TRBJ1-2; D remains ambiguous. Germline CDR1 SEHNR, CDR2 FQNEAQ (reference sequence). This CDR3 region has 14 residues. The V and J ends lost 2 bases and 3 bases respectively, with 10 bases between them.

The V and J genes are TRBV30 and TRBJ2-1, with D possibly being TRBD1 (6 bases). Trimming pared 0 bases from V and 3 bases from J, leaving 12 bases between. CDR3 size: 15 residues. From germline, CDR1 is GTSNPN and CDR2 SVGIG (reference sequence). The CDR3 protein is CAWSVGRGVYNEQFF. In nucleotides, the CDR3 is TGTGCCTGGAGTGTAGGCAGGGGTGTCTACAATGAGCAGTTCTTC.

This clone was seen only a few times. The V gene is TRBV5-1, the J gene TRBJ1-5; D may be TRBD1 (5 bases). CDR1 and CDR2 from the germline V gene are SGHRS and YFSETQ. With 7 bases removed from V and 0 bases from J, the gap between germline ends came to 14 bases. The CDR3 length is 15 residues. The CDR3 reads CASAPGTFSNQPQHF. The DNA of the CDR3 is TGCGCCAGCGCCCCAGGGACCTTTAGCAATCAGCCCCAGCATTTT.

The CDR3 DNA reads as TGTGCCAGTAGTATAGGAAGGAGTGGTATACCCCTCCACTTT. Protein sequence: CASSIGRSGIPLHF. The chain combines TRBV19 with TRBJ1-6; the D is unclear. Trimming left V 1 base short and J 12 bases short, with 13 bases between. Germline assignment: CDR1 LNHDA and CDR2 SQIVND (reference sequence). CDR3 length: 14 residues.

The rearrangement links TRBV18 to TRBJ2-5; D gene uncertain. Germline lookup yields CDR1 KGHSH and CDR2 LQKENI. The CDR3 runs to 14 residues. V was pared by 3 bases and J by 1 base, with 9 bases between. The CDR3 reads CASSPQSSQETQYF. The CDR3 DNA reads as TGTGCCAGCTCACCCCAGTCGTCCCAAGAGACCCAGTACTTC. The full variable domain, in which reference TRBV18 and TRBJ2-5 provide the parts outside the CDR3, is NAGVMQNPRHLVRRRGQEARLRCSPMKGHSHVYWYRQLPEEGLKFMVYLQKENIIDESGMPKERFSAEFPKEGPSILRIQQVVRGDSAAYFCASSPQSSQETQYFGPGTRLLVL.

The chain employs TRBV4-1 and TRBJ1-4; D is unclear. The CDR3 extends over 17 amino acids. Trimming stripped 2 bases from V and 3 bases from J, with 16 bases between. CDR1 MGHRA and CDR2 YSYEKL come from the germline V gene. The CDR3 nucleotides read TGCGCCAGCAGCCAAAACGGCCGTGGGCACCCTAATGAAAAACTGTTTTTT. Translated, it gives CASSQNGRGHPNEKLFF.

This sequence joins TRBV6-6 and TRBJ2-7; 10 nucleotides agree with TRBD2. The V segment lost 6 bases and the J segment 6 bases; nucleotides outside the gene matches: 11. CDR1 is MNHNY and CDR2 is SVGAGI in the germline V gene (reference sequence). This CDR3 is built from 15 residues. CDR3 sequence: CASSRPTSGKVEQYF. The CDR3 coding sequence is TGTGCCAGCAGCCGACCCACTAGCGGGAAGGTCGAGCAGTACTTC.